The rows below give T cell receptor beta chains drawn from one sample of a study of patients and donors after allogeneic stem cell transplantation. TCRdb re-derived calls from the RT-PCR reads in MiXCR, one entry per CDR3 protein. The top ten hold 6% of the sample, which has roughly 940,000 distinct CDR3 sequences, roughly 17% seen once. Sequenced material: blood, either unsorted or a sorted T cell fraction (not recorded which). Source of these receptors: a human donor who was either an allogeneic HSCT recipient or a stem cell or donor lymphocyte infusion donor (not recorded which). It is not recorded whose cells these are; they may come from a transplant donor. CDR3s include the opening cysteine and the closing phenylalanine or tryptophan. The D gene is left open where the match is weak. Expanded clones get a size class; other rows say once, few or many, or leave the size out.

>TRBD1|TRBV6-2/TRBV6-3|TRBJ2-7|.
CASCERDRAYEQYF
TGTGCCAGCTGCGAGCGGGACAGGGCATACGAGCAGTACTTC
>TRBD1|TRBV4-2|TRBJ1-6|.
CASSQVRDRASSPLHF
TGTGCCAGCAGCCAAGTCAGGGACAGGGCAAGTTCACCCCTCCACTTT
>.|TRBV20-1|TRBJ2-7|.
CSARDRDRYEQYF
TGCAGTGCTAGAGACAGGGATCGGTACGAGCAGTACTTC
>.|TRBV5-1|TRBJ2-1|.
CASSSNPGASPYNEQFF
TGCGCCAGCAGCTCTAATCCAGGGGCCAGCCCTTACAATGAGCAGTTCTTC
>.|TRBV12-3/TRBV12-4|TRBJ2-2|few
CATRTGRDDGELFF
TGTGCCACCCGGACGGGGCGGGATGACGGGGAGCTGTTTTTT
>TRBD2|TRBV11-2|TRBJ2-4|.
CASSSTPGLALAKNIQYF
TGTGCCAGCAGCTCAACGCCGGGACTAGCGTTAGCCAAAAACATTCAGTACTTC
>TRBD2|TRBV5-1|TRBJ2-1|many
CASSLGLATTYNEQFF
TGCGCCAGCAGCTTGGGACTAGCGACTACCTACAATGAGCAGTTCTTC
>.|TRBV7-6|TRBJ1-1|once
CASIKGGMYTEAFF
TGTGCCAGCATCAAGGGCGGGATGTACACTGAAGCTTTCTTT
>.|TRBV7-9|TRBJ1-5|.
CASSPRDTNQPQHF
TGTGCCAGCAGCCCCCGGGACACCAATCAGCCCCAGCATTTT
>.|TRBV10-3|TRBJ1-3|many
CAIRPHTDSGNTIYF
TGTGCCATCAGACCGCATACGGACTCTGGAAACACCATATATTTT
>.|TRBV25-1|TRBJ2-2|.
CASSELTGELFF
TGTGCCAGCAGTGAATTAACCGGGGAGCTGTTTTTT
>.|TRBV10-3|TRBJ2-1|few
CASGRLDPSNEQFF
TGTGCTTCCGGTAGGCTAGACCCCTCGAATGAGCAGTTCTTC
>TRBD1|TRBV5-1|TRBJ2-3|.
CASSLVGQGATDTQYF
TGCGCCAGCAGCTTGGTTGGACAGGGGGCTACAGATACGCAGTATTTT
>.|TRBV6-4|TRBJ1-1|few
CASSNGILGTEAFF
TGTGCCAGCAGTAACGGGATCCTAGGCACTGAAGCTTTCTTT
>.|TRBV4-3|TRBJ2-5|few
CASSQLLGLGETQYF
TGCGCCAGCAGCCAACTCTTGGGCCTTGGGGAGACCCAGTACTTC
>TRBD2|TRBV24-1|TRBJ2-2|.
CATGDFREGVTGELFF
TGTGCCACCGGTGATTTCCGGGAGGGTGTGACCGGGGAGCTGTTTTTT
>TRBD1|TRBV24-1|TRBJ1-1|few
CATGTGGGTEAFF
TGTGCCACCGGAACAGGGGGAGGGACTGAAGCTTTCTTT
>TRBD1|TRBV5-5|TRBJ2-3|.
CASKGGQGFTDTQYF
TGTGCCAGCAAAGGGGGACAGGGGTTCACAGATACGCAGTATTTT
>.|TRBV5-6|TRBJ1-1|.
CASSLFGTEAFF
TGTGCCAGCAGCTTGTTCGGCACTGAAGCTTTCTTT
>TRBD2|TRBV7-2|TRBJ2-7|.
CASSLPGLAVSEQYF
TGTGCCAGCAGCTTACCGGGACTAGCCGTGAGTGAGCAGTACTTC
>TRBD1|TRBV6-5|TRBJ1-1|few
CASSLPSGRGLVEAFF
TGTGCCAGCAGTTTGCCCTCGGGGAGGGGGCTTGTTGAAGCTTTCTTT
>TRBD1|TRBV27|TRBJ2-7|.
CASSTSGQPSYEQYF
TGTGCCAGCAGCACCTCGGGACAGCCTTCCTACGAGCAGTACTTC
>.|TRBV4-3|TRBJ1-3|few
CASSQDERGWEGNTIYF
TGCGCCAGCAGCCAAGACGAGCGGGGGTGGGAAGGAAACACCATATATTTT
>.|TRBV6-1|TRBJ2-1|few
CASRRALASSLNEQFF
TGTGCCAGCAGACGGGCTCTAGCGTCTTCCCTCAATGAGCAGTTCTTC
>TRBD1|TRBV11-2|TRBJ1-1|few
CASSTNIRTGSSMNTEAFF
TGTGCCAGCAGCACAAACATCAGGACAGGGTCAAGCATGAACACTGAAGCTTTCTTT
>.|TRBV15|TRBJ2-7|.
CATSRDGRYEQYF
TGTGCCACCAGCAGAGATGGGCGTTACGAGCAGTACTTC
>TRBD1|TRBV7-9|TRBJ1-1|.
CASSFRTGRARTEAFF
TGTGCCAGCAGCTTCCGGACAGGGCGGGCGCGCACTGAAGCTTTCTTT
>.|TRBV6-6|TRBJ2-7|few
CATDRGEAYEQYF
TGTGCCACCGACAGAGGAGAGGCCTACGAGCAGTACTTC
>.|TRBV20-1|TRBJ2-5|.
CSATDPSGVETQYF
TGCAGTGCAACGGACCCATCGGGGGTAGAGACCCAGTACTTC
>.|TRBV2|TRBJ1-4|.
CAGSRLTTNEKLFF
TGTGCCGGCTCCAGGCTCACAACTAATGAAAAACTGTTTTTT
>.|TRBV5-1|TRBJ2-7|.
CASSLAVRSEQYF
TGCGCCAGCAGCTTGGCCGTCAGGTCCGAGCAGTACTTC
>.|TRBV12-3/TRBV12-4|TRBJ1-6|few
CASYRERGSPLHF
TGTGCCAGCTACAGGGAAAGGGGTTCACCCCTCCACTTT
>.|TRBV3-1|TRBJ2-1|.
CASSHGWDEQFF
TGTGCCAGCAGCCATGGGTGGGATGAGCAGTTCTTC
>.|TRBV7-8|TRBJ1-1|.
CASSLRSDLNTEAFF
TGTGCCAGCAGCTTAAGGTCAGACTTGAACACTGAAGCTTTCTTT
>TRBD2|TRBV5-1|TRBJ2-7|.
CASKVGAGGTYEQYF
TGCGCCAGCAAGGTTGGGGCGGGAGGAACCTACGAGCAGTACTTC
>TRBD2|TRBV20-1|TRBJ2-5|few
CSARGIGAGGRETQYF
TGCAGTGCTAGAGGGATTGGAGCGGGGGGCCGGGAGACCCAGTACTTC
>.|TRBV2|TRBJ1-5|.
CASEKLGGRGYSNQPQHF
TGTGCCAGCGAGAAATTGGGTGGCAGGGGCTATAGCAATCAGCCCCAGCATTTT
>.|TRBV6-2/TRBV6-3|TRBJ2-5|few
CASSPGQGLEETQYF
TGTGCCAGCAGTCCCGGACAGGGACTAGAAGAGACCCAGTACTTC
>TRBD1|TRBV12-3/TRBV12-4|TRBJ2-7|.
CASSRALGQGYEQYF
TGTGCCAGCAGTCGGGCCCTAGGACAGGGCTACGAGCAGTACTTC
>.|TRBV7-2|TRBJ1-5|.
CASSLYPAYSNQPQHF
TGTGCCAGCAGCTTATATCCAGCTTATAGCAATCAGCCCCAGCATTTT
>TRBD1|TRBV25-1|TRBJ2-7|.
CASSAQGQGVYEQYF
TGTGCCAGCAGTGCTCAAGGACAGGGGGTCTACGAGCAGTACTTC
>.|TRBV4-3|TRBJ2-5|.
CASSQGYQGKSKTQYF
TGCGCCAGCAGCCAAGGATATCAGGGGAAGTCCAAGACCCAGTACTTC
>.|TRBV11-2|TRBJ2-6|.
CASSRGQIFSSGANVLTF
TGTGCCAGCAGCCGCGGACAGATATTCTCCTCTGGGGCCAACGTCCTGACTTTC
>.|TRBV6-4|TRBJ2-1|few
CASSDSYNEQFF
TGTGCCAGCAGTGACTCCTACAATGAGCAGTTCTTC
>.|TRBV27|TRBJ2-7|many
CASSFRDTYEQYF
TGCGCCAGCAGCTTCCGGGACACCTACGAGCAGTACTTC
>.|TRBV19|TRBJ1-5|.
CASSIAVPRDQPQHF
TGTGCCAGTAGTATAGCGGTCCCACGGGATCAGCCCCAGCATTTT
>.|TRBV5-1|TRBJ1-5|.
CASSLAPIDFSNQPQHF
TGCGCCAGCAGCTTGGCCCCCATAGACTTTAGCAATCAGCCCCAGCATTTT
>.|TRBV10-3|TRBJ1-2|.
CAIYMGNYGYTF
TGTGCCATCTACATGGGAAACTATGGCTACACCTTC
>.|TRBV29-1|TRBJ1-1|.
CSVEVSVNTEAFF
TGCAGCGTTGAAGTTTCAGTGAACACTGAAGCTTTCTTT
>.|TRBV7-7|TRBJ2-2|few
CASSPGTLAGGELFF
TGTGCTAGCAGTCCTGGAACCCTCGCGGGCGGGGAGCTGTTTTTT
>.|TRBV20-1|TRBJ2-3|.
CSARDRKRDPSTDTQYF
TGCAGTGCTAGAGATCGGAAAAGGGATCCCAGCACAGATACGCAGTATTTT